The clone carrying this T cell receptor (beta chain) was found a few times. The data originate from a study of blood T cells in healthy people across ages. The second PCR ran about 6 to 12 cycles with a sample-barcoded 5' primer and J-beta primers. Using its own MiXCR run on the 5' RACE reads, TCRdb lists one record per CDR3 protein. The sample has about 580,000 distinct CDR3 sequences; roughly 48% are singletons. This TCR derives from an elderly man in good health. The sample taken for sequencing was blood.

The CDR3, as DNA: TGTGCCAGCAGTTTTCGGGGAATGGAGGGAGGCTACACCTTC. This encodes CASSFRGMEGGYTF. The V and J genes are TRBV27 and TRBJ1-2; no firm D call. Germline V CDR1 and CDR2: MNHEY, SMNVEV (reference sequence). CDR3 size: 14 residues. V was cut by 3 bases and J by 8 bases, with 16 bases left in between.